This TCR beta chain derives from a study of T cell responses to AZD1222 COVID-19 vaccine. Germline V gene lookup returns CDR1 SEHNR and CDR2 FQNEAQ (reference sequence). Unmatched junction bases numbered 13, after V lost 5 bases and J lost 6 bases. The CDR3 loop spans 15 amino acids. This clone was seen a handful of times. Its antigen is not known. The data were produced by immunoSEQ multiplex PCR, yet TCRdb's version contains in-frame clones alone and is incomplete. The table includes some 160,000 clones, around 88% detected once. Whole-study findings and limits: Close to half of spike-specific TCRs reportedly recognize unmutated variant regions. In a largely white British group with more females than males, clonal diversity was possibly underestimated. Only a handful of AZD1222 recipients were seropositive at baseline. Rises in breadth and depth of Spike-specific TCRs came after two AZD1222 doses.

The sample was peripheral blood, taken 28 days after the second AZD1222 dose. The V call is TRBV7-9, the J call TRBJ2-7, with 7 bases identical to TRBD2. The clonotype originates from an adult who received the AZD1222 COVID-19 vaccine. The CDR3 sequence is CASSLDVGRVAEQYF. The CDR3, as DNA: TGTGCCAGCAGCCTGGACGTGGGGAGGGTCGCCGAGCAGTACTTC.